This record covers a single TCR beta chain. The record originates from a study of blood T cell repertoires in COVID-19. Study summary: The cDNA or gDNA used as material had been derived from T cells, B-cell-depleted T cells, or PBMCs.

Repertoires were generated with immunoSEQ multiplex PCR, while TCRdb's copy carries only in-frame clones and drops some. The table has some 300,000 clones, 88% seen once. The trim removed 6 bases at V and 4 bases at J, leaving 11 bases unmatched. CDR1 SGHRS and CDR2 YFSETQ come from the germline V gene. CDR3 length: 15 residues. Participants spanned ages about 18 to 89 years and resided in about two dozen US areas. Cohorts were based on clinical histories the participants reported. V gene TRBV5-1 combines with J gene TRBJ2-7, with TRBD1 matching 9 bases. The clonotype was recovered from a woman aged 55-69 years in a cohort exposed to, infected with or recovered from COVID-19 (not recorded which). Input material: PBMCs or T cells enriched from blood (not recorded which). The CDR3 region has the DNA TGCGCCAGCAAAGCGGTTCCGGGACAGGGTTACGAGCAGTACTTC. Residues: CASKAVPGQGYEQYF.